This T cell receptor beta chain was documented in a study of blood T cell repertoires in COVID-19. Across the study: Both acute and convalescent COVID-19 samples were obtained from the United States, Italy and Spain. The cDNA or gDNA used as material had been derived from T cells, B-cell-depleted T cells, or PBMCs.

Participants' own reports of clinical history determined their cohort assignment. The study counted Cohort 3 donors as recovered given two negative PCRs, clearance, or symptom resolution. The CDR3 totals 12 residues. V was cut by 7 bases and J by 2 bases, with 10 bases left in between. In germline, CDR1 is SGHRS, CDR2 YFSETQ. The repertoire was sequenced with immunoSEQ multiplex PCR; TCRdb's copy has only in-frame clones and lacks some. The sample shows about 300,000 clones, 85% of them seen only once. This rearrangement joins TRBV5-1 to TRBJ2-7; tentatively, D is TRBD1 (6 bases). Sequenced sample: PBMCs or T cells enriched from blood (not recorded which). The sequence came from a woman aged 45-65 years who had recovered from COVID-19. The CDR3 DNA sequence: TGCGCCAGCCGAGGGGGAACCTACGAGCAGTACTTC. Translating gives CASRGGTYEQYF.